The clone carrying this T cell receptor (beta chain) counts as medium-sized (0.01 to 0.1%) by frequency. What it binds is not known. Triplicates of about 280,000 cells were sorted from each CD8+ T cell subset. The sample originates from a study of CXCR3-negative and CXCR3-positive naive CD8 T cells. The CDR3 runs 15 residues. Germline V gene lookup returns CDR1 SGDLS and CDR2 YYNGEE. The authors made the TRB cDNA libraries by 5' RACE using UMI labels. TCRdb re-called the 5' RACE reads; one entry per CDR3 protein, DNA not given. The repertoire shows 6,000 or so distinct CDR3 sequences; the top ten hold around 1.7%. The study, taken as a whole, reports: For naive cells, CXCR3-negative and CXCR3-positive subsets had similar TRBV-TRBJ usage; for memory cells, usage differed. Surface CD5 matched across naive subsets, and TRB CDR3 properties served to infer TCR strength. CXCR3-positive naive cells had TRB CDR3s that were more hydrophobic than CXCR3-negative naive cells had.

This clonotype originated in a human donor in good health. Some clones in this sample may be carry-over from other donors' samples. The sample taken for sequencing was naive CXCR3+ CD8+ T cells from blood. Subset meaning: CD45RO-CCR7+CD27+CD95- naive CD8+ T cells expressing CXCR3 (TNR3+). The chain employs TRBV9 and TRBJ1-1; there is no DNA to check the TCRdb D call of TRBD1. CDR3 in amino acids: CASSRQENMNTEAFF. Filled out from reference TRBV9 and TRBJ1-1, the complete variable domain reads DSGVTQTPKHLITATGQRVTLRCSPRSGDLSVYWYQQSLDQGLQFLIQYYNGEERAKGNILERFSAQQFPDLHSELNLSSLELGDSALYFCASSRQENMNTEAFFGQGTRLTVV.